This T cell receptor (beta chain) was retrieved from a study of cytomegalovirus exposure and HLA in healthy donors (dated by TCRdb to between 2016 and 2019). As for the study more broadly: According to a later analysis, the roughly 120 validation repertoires were produced on the same platform as the approximately 600 repertoires of the first cohort. The study was designed to test whether signatures of past pathogen exposure could be identified by cataloging public T cell receptors. In addition to the first cohort of about 650 subjects, a separate validation cohort of 120 different subjects was used. To predict cytomegalovirus infection status, the study combined high-throughput TCR immunosequencing, statistical association of individual TCRs with disease status, and machine learning. The paper's findings and limits, for the study overall: The authors suggested that the approach could potentially be extended to other disease states and immunological phenotypes. The classifier was reported to diagnose cytomegalovirus status with high specificity and sensitivity in both the original and validation cohorts. Across donors, most TCR sequences were observed very rarely, whereas some public TCRs were present in many individuals. Three of the identified cytomegalovirus-associated TCR beta chains were confirmed in vitro to be specific for cytomegalovirus antigens. Subsequent analysis determined that TCRs grouped into clusters in the first cohort also showed a tendency toward co-occurrence across the 120 validation repertoires, and 94% of cluster scores exceeded 0. The validation cohort had no HLA typing available for a later analysis, so co-occurrence within that cohort was assessed over all 120 or so repertoires. The study listed 150 to 200 TCR beta chains as associated with cytomegalovirus.

The V and J ends are trimmed by 6 bases and 6 bases, leaving 9 bases between them. The CDR3 measures 11 amino acids from cysteine to phenylalanine. Kept here is only the CDR3 DNA, which spans 33 bases and is read in frame from base 1. Looking up the germline V gene (reference sequence) yields CDR1 DFQATT and CDR2 SNEGSKA. Donors formed part of the validation cohort, which comprised some 120 subjects and was distinct from the first cohort of under 750 subjects. In the case of this clone: Its antigen target is currently unknown. Base qualities are not provided; no much larger clone lies one nucleotide away.

The method was the immunoSEQ multiplex PCR assay. Regarding the original processing steps: A statistical classification framework was developed to diagnose cytomegalovirus status using the catalog of TCR beta chain sequences. As stored in TCRdb, this immuneACCESS dataset retains in-frame rearrangements with V and J assigned. A fraction of the clones does not appear; measured against another copy, unresolved V genes explain less than half of the discrepancy, and the remainder lacks a known reason. Clone size and V and J calls were adopted from that table, with D and trimming inferred from the DNA. The sample yields roughly 180,000 clones; 86% were counted once. More than 5.5% of the sample comes from the top ten.

The origin of this receptor is a man aged 30 to 45 in good health and CMV-seropositive. The V and J genes are TRBV20-1 and TRBJ2-1, with the D gene too uncertain to name. The sequenced sample was PBMCs. The sequenced DNA: TGCAGTGCCCCTCTGGGCAATGAGCAGTTCTTC. Its protein product is CSAPLGNEQFF.